The 10 T cell receptor beta chains given below trace back to one sample, sequenced in a study of T cells in Graves' hyperthyroidism and ophthalmopathy. Amplification of TCR beta CDR3 regions was performed using RNA transcripts as template. During a first-round RT-PCR of the TCR CDR3, the HTBI primer set was used. A single record per CDR3 protein comes from TCRdb applying MiXCR to the multiplex PCR reads. In the table there are fewer than 450,000 distinct CDR3 sequences, about a sixth of which are singletons. The sequenced sample was blood. All receptors come from a young woman with Graves' hyperthyroidism that later progressed to Graves' ophthalmopathy.

This clonotype was seen only a few times. The chain employs TRBV6-1 and TRBJ2-1, with 9 bases matching TRBD1. Germline loops: CDR1 MNHNS, CDR2 SASEGT. The CDR3 has 15 residues. After removal of 6 bases from V and 10 bases from J, the junction contained 13 bases not matched to a gene. The chain's CDR3 is CASRKDRGGWGEQFF. CDR3 DNA sequence: TGTGCCAGCAGAAAGGACAGGGGAGGATGGGGGGAGCAGTTCTTC.

This clonotype was picked up one time. One base away lies a much larger clone, so this may be a sequencing read error. The rearrangement links TRBV5-1 to TRBJ1-2; the match to TRBD1 covers 8 bases. The CDR3 runs 16 residues. Looked up from germline, CDR1 is SGHRS and CDR2 is YFSETQ. The CDR3 nucleotides read TGCGCCAGCAGCTTCCCCCCAGGACAGGGACCTCGCGGCTACATCTTC. Encoded protein: CASSFPPGQGPRGYIF.

In this sample, this clonotype turned up many times. The V call is TRBV15, the J call TRBJ1-1, with unresolved D. The CDR3 runs to 17 residues. The V gene lost 0 bases and the J gene lost 0 bases, with 14 bases spanning the gap. CDR1 and CDR2 (germline): LNHNV, YYDKDF (reference sequence). CDR3 amino acids: CATSRDIRTVMNTEAFF. DNA of the CDR3: TGTGCCACCAGCAGAGATATAAGGACTGTGATGAACACTGAAGCTTTCTTT. Drawing the rest from reference TRBV15 and TRBJ1-1, the complete variable domain is DAMVIQNPRYQVTQFGKPVTLSCSQTLNHNVMYWYQQKSSQAPKLLFHYYDKDFNNEADTPDNFQSRRPNTSFCFLDIRSPGLGDTAMYLCATSRDIRTVMNTEAFFGQGTRLTVV.

This clonotype was detected ten times or more. The chain has TRBV10-3 and TRBJ2-1; 10 bases are shared with TRBD2. With V trimmed by 4 bases and J by 4 bases, 10 bases remained unmatched. Germline CDR1 ENHRY, CDR2 SYGVKD. This CDR3 contains 17 residues. This CDR3 reads CAISGSSGRAGYNEQFF. CDR3 in DNA: TGTGCCATCAGTGGGTCTAGCGGGAGAGCGGGGTACAATGAGCAGTTCTTC.

This clonotype was counted a few times. The CDR3 DNA reads TGTGCCAGCAGTGAGCTCAGGGGTGATACGCAGTATTTT. Protein product: CASSELRGDTQYF. The V gene is TRBV6-1, the J gene TRBJ2-3; possibly TRBD1 for D (6 bases). Germline-derived CDR1 and CDR2 are MNHNS and SASEGT. The CDR3 loop spans 13 amino acids. Trimming took 3 bases from V and 6 from J, leaving 10 bases between them.

This clonotype was found many times. J is TRBJ1-2 and V is TRBV6-5, with 10 bases that match TRBD1. Trimming removed 1 base from V and 3 bases from J; junction bases left unmatched: 2. Germline values: CDR1 MNHEY, CDR2 SVGAGI. The CDR3 contains 15 residues. CDR3 sequence: CASSYLGQGYYGYTF. CDR3 sequence (DNA): TGTGCCAGCAGTTACTTGGGACAGGGGTACTATGGCTACACCTTC.

This clonotype appeared many times. The rearrangement links TRBV5-4 to TRBJ2-5; a possible D gene is TRBD2 (6 bases). Germline lookup yields CDR1 SGHNT and CDR2 YYREEE (reference sequence). V lost 4 bases and J 4 bases, leaving 17 bases between the germline ends. The CDR3 is 15 residues long. CDR3 sequence (DNA): TGTGCCAGCAGCAACCACAGGCGGGGTTCAGAGACCCAGTACTTC. It codes for CASSNHRRGSETQYF.

For this clonotype: Since a much larger clone is just one base distant, this may be a read error. The chain employs TRBV12-3 or TRBV12-4 and TRBJ2-7; 7 bases are a match to TRBD2. V was clipped by 3 bases and J by 2 bases; unmatched bases: 10. The CDR3 loop spans 16 amino acids. CDR3 protein: CASSFIGREVPYEQYF. The CDR3 DNA follows: TGTGCCAGCAGTTTTATCGGTCGGGAGGTCCCCTACGAGCAGTACTTC.

This clonotype was recorded a few times. The chain joins TRBV25-1 to TRBJ1-6, with D possibly being TRBD1 (6 bases). V lost 0 bases and J 9 bases, leaving 12 bases between the germline ends. Germline V gene sequence: CDR1 MGHDK, CDR2 SYGVNS. CDR3 length: 15 residues. The CDR3 is CASSEYNRESSPLHF. Here the CDR3 DNA reads TGTGCCAGCAGTGAATATAACAGGGAGTCTTCACCCCTCCACTTT.

The chain combines TRBV7-9 with TRBJ2-1; D may be TRBD2 (6 bases). This CDR3 comprises 14 residues. V was shortened by 6 bases and J by 9 bases, with 18 bases between the two germline ends. The germline CDR1 and CDR2 sequences are SEHNR and FQNEAQ (reference sequence). The CDR3 region has the DNA TGTGCCAGCAGTTTTGTTGGGACTTCATCTGAGCAGTTCTTC. Translation: CASSFVGTSSEQFF.